These 18 T cell receptor beta chains originate from one sample sequenced in a study of T cells expressing NK-cell markers. Using the 5' RACE reads, TCRdb records one entry per CDR3 protein without DNA. The repertoire table contains about 430,000 distinct CDR3 sequences. Source material: blood T cells: a sorted CD56 or NKG2C T cell subset, CD4+ or CD8+ T cells, or bulk PBMC T cells (not recorded which). The receptors were gathered from a woman between 50 and 59 years old in good health.

The genes are TRBV18 and TRBJ2-1; TCRdb's D call, TRBD2, is unchecked because there is no DNA. Germline CDR1 is KGHSH and CDR2 is LQKENI. CDR3 length: 13 residues. CDR3 loop: CASSRGAANEQFF. Drawing the rest from reference TRBV18 and TRBJ2-1, the complete variable domain is NAGVMQNPRHLVRRRGQEARLRCSPMKGHSHVYWYRQLPEEGLKFMVYLQKENIIDESGMPKERFSAEFPKEGPSILRIQQVVRGDSAAYFCASSRGAANEQFFGPGTRLTVL.

The chain recombines TRBV6-2 or TRBV6-3 with TRBJ2-1; there is no DNA to check the TCRdb D call of TRBD1. The CDR3 spans 17 residues. Germline V CDR1 and CDR2: MNHEY, SVGEGT. The CDR3 here is CASSSLRQGARSNEQFF.

J is TRBJ2-7 and V is TRBV4-1; the D call of TRBD1 rests on TCRdb alone, since no DNA is present to check it. The germline V gene has CDR1 MGHRA and CDR2 YSYEKL. The CDR3 is 15 residues long. The CDR3: CASSQPRQGAKEQYF.

This chain joins TRBV5-1 and TRBJ2-1; TCRdb picks TRBD2, but there is no DNA to check that call. This CDR3 comprises 18 residues. The germline V gene has CDR1 SGHRS and CDR2 YFSETQ. CDR3 protein: CASSLGETRFDVHNEQFF. Looking up the rest from reference TRBV5-1 and TRBJ2-1 gives the full variable domain: KAGVTQTPRYLIKTRGQQVTLSCSPISGHRSVSWYQQTPGQGLQFLFEYFSETQRNKGNFPGRFSGRQFSNSRSEMNVSTLELGDSALYLCASSLGETRFDVHNEQFFGPGTRLTVL.

The genes are TRBV27 and TRBJ1-1; TCRdb's D call, TRBD1, is unchecked because there is no DNA. Germline V gives CDR1 MNHEY, CDR2 SMNVEV (reference sequence). The CDR3 is made up of 14 amino acids. CDR3 amino acids: CASSLTGRNTEAFF.

J is TRBJ2-7 and V is TRBV6-1; the D gene TCRdb calls, TRBD2, cannot be checked with no DNA. The CDR3 runs to 16 residues. The V gene's germline CDR1 is MNHNS and CDR2 SASEGT. CDR3 in amino acids: CASSEWTSGPPYEQYF.

CDR3 protein: CASSKTRVSQAFF. J is TRBJ1-1 and V is TRBV12-3 or TRBV12-4. CDR3 size: 13 residues.

The chain uses TRBV20-1 and TRBJ2-3; TCRdb outputs TRBD2, but without DNA this stays unchecked. Germline CDR1 is DFQATT and CDR2 is SNEGSKA (reference sequence). The CDR3 has 17 residues. This chain's CDR3 is CSAPRASGIHGTDTQYF.

The V gene is TRBV5-1, the J gene TRBJ2-1; lacking DNA, the TRBD1 call made by TCRdb goes unchecked. This CDR3 spans 14 amino acids. Germline values: CDR1 SGHRS, CDR2 YFSETQ. Here the CDR3 reads CASSSDRTHDEQFF.

CDR3: CAISAEVLIAKNIQYF. V and J are TRBV10-3 and TRBJ2-4; TCRdb's D call of TRBD2 is untestable without DNA. The CDR3 has 16 residues. The germline V gene encodes CDR1 ENHRY and CDR2 SYGVKD.

The chain is built from TRBV12-3 or TRBV12-4 and TRBJ2-1. This CDR3 contains 13 residues. CDR3 sequence reads: CASSFNWGNEQFF.

V usage is TRBV24-1 and J usage is TRBJ2-2; absent DNA, TCRdb's TRBD1 call cannot be checked. The germline V gene has CDR1 KGHDR and CDR2 SFDVKD. This CDR3 region has 17 residues. The CDR3: CATSDPGSYRNTGELFF.

The V gene is TRBV20-1, the J gene TRBJ2-3; no DNA is available, so the TRBD1 call from TCRdb remains unchecked. The CDR3 consists of 16 residues. CDR1 is DFQATT and CDR2 is SNEGSKA in the germline V gene (reference sequence). CDR3 region: CSARDQGGFGTDTQYF.

V usage is TRBV12-3 or TRBV12-4 and J usage is TRBJ2-5; TCRdb gives TRBD1 as the D gene, but with no DNA this cannot be confirmed. The CDR3 contains 13 residues. CDR3 region: CASSDRALETQYF.

The chain employs TRBV9 and TRBJ2-5; TCRdb outputs TRBD2, but without DNA this stays unchecked. This CDR3 region has 13 residues. Germline lookup yields CDR1 SGDLS and CDR2 YYNGEE. The CDR3 protein is CASSTSGRETQYF.

The gene calls are TRBV20-1 and TRBJ1-5. The CDR3 contains 13 residues. Per the germline V gene, CDR1 is DFQATT and CDR2 is SNEGSKA (reference sequence). CDR3: CSAGGPSNQPQHF.

The chain uses TRBV14 and TRBJ2-1. CDR1 is SGHDN and CDR2 is FVKESK in the germline V gene. The CDR3 covers 15 residues. CDR3: CASSQDPFSGGEQFF.

V usage is TRBV20-1 and J usage is TRBJ2-7; TCRdb picks TRBD2, but there is no DNA to check that call. Germline CDR1 is DFQATT and CDR2 is SNEGSKA (reference sequence). The CDR3 spans 13 residues. The CDR3 protein is CSAMTSTAYEQYF.